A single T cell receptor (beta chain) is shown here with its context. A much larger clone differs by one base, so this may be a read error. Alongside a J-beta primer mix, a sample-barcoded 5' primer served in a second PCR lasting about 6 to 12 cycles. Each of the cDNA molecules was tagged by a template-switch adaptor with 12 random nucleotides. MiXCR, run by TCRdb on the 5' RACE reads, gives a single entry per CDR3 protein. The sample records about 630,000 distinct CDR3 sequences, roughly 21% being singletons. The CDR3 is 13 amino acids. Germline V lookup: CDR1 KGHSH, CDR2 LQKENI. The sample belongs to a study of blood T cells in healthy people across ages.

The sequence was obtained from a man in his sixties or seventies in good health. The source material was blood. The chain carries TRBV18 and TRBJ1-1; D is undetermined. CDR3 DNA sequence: TGTGCCGGCTCACCATCACAGAACACTGAAGCTTTCTTT. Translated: CAGSPSQNTEAFF.